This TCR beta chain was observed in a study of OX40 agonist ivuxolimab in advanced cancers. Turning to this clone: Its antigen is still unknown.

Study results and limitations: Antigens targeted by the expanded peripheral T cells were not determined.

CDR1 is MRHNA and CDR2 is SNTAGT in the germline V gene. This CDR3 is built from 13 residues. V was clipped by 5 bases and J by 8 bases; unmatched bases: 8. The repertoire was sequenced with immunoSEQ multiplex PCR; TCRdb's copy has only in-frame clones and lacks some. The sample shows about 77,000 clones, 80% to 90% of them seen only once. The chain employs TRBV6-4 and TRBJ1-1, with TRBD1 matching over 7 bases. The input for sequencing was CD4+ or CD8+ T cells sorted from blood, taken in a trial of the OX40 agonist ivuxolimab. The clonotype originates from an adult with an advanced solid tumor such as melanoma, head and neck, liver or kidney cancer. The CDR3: CASSFTGQTEAFF. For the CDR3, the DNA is TGTGCCAGCAGTTTTACGGGACAGACCGAAGCTTTCTTT.